This entry features one TCR beta chain sequence. The sample belongs to a study of T cell responses to AZD1222 COVID-19 vaccine. V lost 0 bases, J lost 5 bases, and 11 bases lay in between. The CDR3 is made up of 14 amino acids. Germline CDR1 is SGDLS and CDR2 is YYNGEE. Repertoires were generated with immunoSEQ multiplex PCR, while TCRdb's copy carries only in-frame clones and drops some. The sample yields around 150,000 clones, roughly 90% seen once. The J gene is TRBJ2-5, the V gene TRBV9; D is unclear. This material consisted of peripheral blood, taken 28 days after the second AZD1222 dose. The source of this sequence is an adult who received the AZD1222 COVID-19 vaccine. CDR3 sequence: CASSVGGDLETQYF. CDR3 nucleotides: TGTGCCAGCAGCGTAGGGGGTGATTTGGAGACCCAGTACTTC. Drawing the rest from reference TRBV9 and TRBJ2-5, the complete variable domain is DSGVTQTPKHLITATGQRVTLRCSPRSGDLSVYWYQQSLDQGLQFLIQYYNGEERAKGNILERFSAQQFPDLHSELNLSSLELGDSALYFCASSVGGDLETQYFGPGTRLLVL.